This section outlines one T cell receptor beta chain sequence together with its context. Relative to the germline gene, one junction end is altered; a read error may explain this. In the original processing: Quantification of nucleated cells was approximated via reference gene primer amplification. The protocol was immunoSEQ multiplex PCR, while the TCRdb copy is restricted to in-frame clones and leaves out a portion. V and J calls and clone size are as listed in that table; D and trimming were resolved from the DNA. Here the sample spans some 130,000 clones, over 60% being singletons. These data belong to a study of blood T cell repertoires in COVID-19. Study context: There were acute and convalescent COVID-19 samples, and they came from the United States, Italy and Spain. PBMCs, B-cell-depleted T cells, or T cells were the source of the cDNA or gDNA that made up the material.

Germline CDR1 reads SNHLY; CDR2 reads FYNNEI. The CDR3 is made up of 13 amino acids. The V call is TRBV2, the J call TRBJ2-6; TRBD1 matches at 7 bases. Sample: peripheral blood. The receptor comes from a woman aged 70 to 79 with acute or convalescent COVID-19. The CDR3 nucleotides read TGTGCCAGCAGTCCTGGGACAGCACGGGGTTGGGCTTTC. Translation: CASSPGTARGWAF. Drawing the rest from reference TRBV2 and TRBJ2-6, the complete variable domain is EPEVTQTPSHQVTQMGQEVILRCVPISNHLYFYWYRQILGQKVEFLVSFYNNEISEKSEIFDDQFSVERPDGSNFTLKIRSTKLEDSAMYFCASSPGTARGWAFGAGSRLTVL.